Sequencing of this TCR beta chain was carried out in a study of metastatic and nonmetastatic thyroid tumors. Study overall: Patients with malignant and benign thyroid disease provided blood and tumor or nodule tissue, whose repertoires were compared. Findings and caveats of the study: Compared with benign nodules, malignant thyroid tumors were reported to have significantly higher TCR beta diversity in both blood and tumor.

A word on this clone: Its antigen is unknown.

Trimming took 2 bases from V and 0 from J, leaving 19 bases between them. The CDR3 sequence is 18 residues long. Looked up from germline, CDR1 is SGHNT and CDR2 is YYREEE (reference sequence). Every patient was untreated before thyroid surgery. Original processing notes: A papillary thyroid cancer distant-metastasis classifier was built from CDR3 differences across clinicopathological groups. TCRdb re-analyzed the PCR reads through MiXCR. TCRdb's processing, not the authors', yielded these V and J calls. This table holds around 30,000 clones, over 15% found once. The V gene is TRBV5-4, the J gene TRBJ2-3; D is possibly TRBD2 (7 bases). Sequences were obtained from blood. This TCR was sampled from a female donor with papillary thyroid cancer or a benign thyroid nodule (not recorded which). Some clones in this sample may be carry-over from other donors' samples. This CDR3 is CASSLRGGTQGSTDTQYF. In DNA, the CDR3 is TGTGCCAGCAGCTTAAGGGGGGGGACCCAGGGGAGCACAGATACGCAGTATTTT. Complete variable domain (other parts from reference TRBV5-4 and TRBJ2-3): ETGVTQSPTHLIKTRGQQVTLRCSSQSGHNTVSWYQQALGQGPQFIFQYYREEENGRGNFPPRFSGLQFPNYSSELNVNALELDDSALYLCASSLRGGTQGSTDTQYFGPGTRLTVL.